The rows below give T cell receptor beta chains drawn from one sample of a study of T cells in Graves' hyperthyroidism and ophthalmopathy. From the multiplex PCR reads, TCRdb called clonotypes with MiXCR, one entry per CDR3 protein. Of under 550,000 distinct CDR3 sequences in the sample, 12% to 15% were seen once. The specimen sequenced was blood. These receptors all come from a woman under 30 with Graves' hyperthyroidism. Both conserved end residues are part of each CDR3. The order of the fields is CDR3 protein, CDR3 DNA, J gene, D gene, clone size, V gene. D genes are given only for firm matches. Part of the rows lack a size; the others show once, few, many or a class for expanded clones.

CDR3 protein: CASSSTGRGSSEQFF; CDR3 DNA: TGTGCCAGCAGCTCAACAGGGAGGGGGTCCTCTGAGCAGTTCTTC; J gene: TRBJ2-1; D gene: NA; clone size: many; V gene: TRBV7-2
CDR3 protein: CASRSGLENNEQFF; CDR3 DNA: TGTGCCAGCAGAAGCGGACTGGAAAACAATGAGCAGTTCTTC; J gene: TRBJ2-1; D gene: NA; clone size: many; V gene: TRBV2
CDR3 protein: CASSLWGTGEPLGYEQYF; CDR3 DNA: TGTGCCAGCAGCCTATGGGGGACAGGCGAGCCCCTTGGGTACGAGCAGTACTTC; J gene: TRBJ2-7; D gene: TRBD1; clone size: NA; V gene: TRBV28
CDR3 protein: CASSARAGTSGRATYNEQFF; CDR3 DNA: TGTGCCAGCAGCGCCAGAGCCGGGACTAGCGGGAGGGCCACCTACAATGAGCAGTTCTTC; J gene: TRBJ2-1; D gene: TRBD2; clone size: many; V gene: TRBV9
CDR3 protein: CASSQASTSGSLEQYF; CDR3 DNA: TGTGCCAGCAGCCAGGCCTCGACCAGCGGCTCTCTCGAGCAGTACTTC; J gene: TRBJ2-7; D gene: NA; clone size: NA; V gene: TRBV4-2
CDR3 protein: CASSRGPSTDTQYF; CDR3 DNA: TGTGCCAGCAGCCGTGGCCCTAGCACAGATACGCAGTATTTT; J gene: TRBJ2-3; D gene: NA; clone size: many; V gene: TRBV11-2
CDR3 protein: CASSPGTSGRFQETQYF; CDR3 DNA: TGTGCCAGCAGTCCCGGGACTAGCGGGAGATTCCAAGAGACCCAGTACTTC; J gene: TRBJ2-5; D gene: TRBD2; clone size: NA; V gene: TRBV27
CDR3 protein: CASYGGMNTEAFF; CDR3 DNA: TGTGCCAGTTACGGAGGGATGAACACTGAAGCTTTCTTT; J gene: TRBJ1-1; D gene: NA; clone size: few; V gene: TRBV6-2/TRBV6-3
CDR3 protein: CAWSGGLTETQYF; CDR3 DNA: TGTGCCTGGAGTGGGGGGCTGACAGAGACCCAGTACTTC; J gene: TRBJ2-5; D gene: NA; clone size: few; V gene: TRBV30
CDR3 protein: CASSFGGREEQYF; CDR3 DNA: TGTGCCAGCAGCTTTGGGGGGCGAGAAGAGCAGTACTTC; J gene: TRBJ2-7; D gene: NA; clone size: NA; V gene: TRBV7-9
CDR3 protein: CASSLRWLWDRSLSSYNEQFF; CDR3 DNA: TGTGCCAGCAGTTTAAGATGGCTCTGGGACAGGTCTTTAAGCTCCTACAATGAGCAGTTCTTC; J gene: TRBJ2-1; D gene: TRBD1; clone size: many; V gene: TRBV27
CDR3 protein: CASSSTSGSLNEQFF; CDR3 DNA: TGTGCCAGCAGTTCGACTAGCGGGAGTTTGAATGAGCAGTTCTTC; J gene: TRBJ2-1; D gene: TRBD2; clone size: many; V gene: TRBV28
CDR3 protein: CASSPGGPGYNEQFF; CDR3 DNA: TGCGCCAGCAGCCCTGGAGGGCCAGGGTACAATGAGCAGTTCTTC; J gene: TRBJ2-1; D gene: NA; clone size: many; V gene: TRBV5-1
CDR3 protein: CASRGQVSLNTEAFF; CDR3 DNA: TGTGCCAGCAGAGGACAGGTCTCACTGAACACTGAAGCTTTCTTT; J gene: TRBJ1-1; D gene: TRBD1; clone size: many; V gene: TRBV28
CDR3 protein: CASSPRGSKAYNEQFF; CDR3 DNA: TGTGCCAGCAGTCCCCGGGGGTCAAAGGCTTACAATGAGCAGTTCTTC; J gene: TRBJ2-1; D gene: NA; clone size: many; V gene: TRBV28
CDR3 protein: CASSLGEPANTEAFF; CDR3 DNA: TGCGCCAGCAGCTTGGGGGAGCCAGCGAACACTGAAGCTTTCTTT; J gene: TRBJ1-1; D gene: NA; clone size: many; V gene: TRBV5-1
CDR3 protein: CASMWGPETQYF; CDR3 DNA: TGTGCCAGCATGTGGGGGCCCGAGACCCAGTACTTC; J gene: TRBJ2-5; D gene: NA; clone size: many; V gene: TRBV2
CDR3 protein: CASSQQSVWQYF; CDR3 DNA: TGTGCCAGCAGTCAACAGAGTGTATGGCAGTACTTC; J gene: TRBJ2-7; D gene: NA; clone size: NA; V gene: TRBV7-9
CDR3 protein: CARRPPGANIINYGYTF; CDR3 DNA: TGTGCCAGGCGCCCCCCGGGGGCCAACATTATTAACTATGGCTACACCTTC; J gene: TRBJ1-2; D gene: NA; clone size: few; V gene: TRBV19
CDR3 protein: CASSPRQGRLNEQYF; CDR3 DNA: TGCGCCAGCAGCCCCCGACAGGGCCGGTTGAACGAGCAGTACTTC; J gene: TRBJ2-7; D gene: TRBD1; clone size: NA; V gene: TRBV4-3
CDR3 protein: CASSGLEEDTQYF; CDR3 DNA: TGTGCCAGCAGTGGGCTAGAGGAAGATACGCAGTATTTT; J gene: TRBJ2-3; D gene: NA; clone size: NA; V gene: TRBV5-8
CDR3 protein: CASSHGQASHNEQFF; CDR3 DNA: TGTGCCAGCTCACACGGACAGGCCAGCCACAATGAGCAGTTCTTC; J gene: TRBJ2-1; D gene: TRBD1; clone size: many; V gene: TRBV18
CDR3 protein: CASSLGLAVVSYNEQFF; CDR3 DNA: TGTGCCAGCAGTTTAGGACTAGCGGTAGTTTCCTACAATGAGCAGTTCTTC; J gene: TRBJ2-1; D gene: TRBD2; clone size: NA; V gene: TRBV27
CDR3 protein: CASSPGASAQMNTEAFF; CDR3 DNA: TGTGCCAGCAGTCCCGGAGCGAGTGCCCAAATGAACACTGAAGCTTTCTTT; J gene: TRBJ1-1; D gene: NA; clone size: many; V gene: TRBV12-3/TRBV12-4
CDR3 protein: CASSSASGATYEQYF; CDR3 DNA: TGTGCCAGCAGCTCCGCTAGCGGGGCGACCTACGAGCAGTACTTC; J gene: TRBJ2-7; D gene: TRBD2; clone size: NA; V gene: TRBV5-4
CDR3 protein: CASSEKVHTDEQFF; CDR3 DNA: TGCGCCAGCAGCGAGAAAGTACATACGGATGAGCAGTTCTTC; J gene: TRBJ2-1; D gene: NA; clone size: many; V gene: TRBV5-1
CDR3 protein: CASSLDSSVTF; CDR3 DNA: TGTGCCAGCAGCTTGGACTCCAGTGTAACCTTC; J gene: TRBJ1-2; D gene: NA; clone size: NA; V gene: TRBV5-6
CDR3 protein: CASSQTAGGTGELFF; CDR3 DNA: TGTGCCAGCAGTCAGACCGCTGGGGGGACCGGGGAGCTGTTTTTT; J gene: TRBJ2-2; D gene: NA; clone size: many; V gene: TRBV28
CDR3 protein: CSVVQAIPSYEQYF; CDR3 DNA: TGCAGCGTTGTTCAGGCGATACCATCCTACGAGCAGTACTTC; J gene: TRBJ2-7; D gene: NA; clone size: few; V gene: TRBV29-1
CDR3 protein: CASSRRTSGTDTQYF; CDR3 DNA: TGTGCCAGCAGCCGCCGGACTAGCGGAACAGATACGCAGTATTTT; J gene: TRBJ2-3; D gene: TRBD2; clone size: NA; V gene: TRBV5-4
CDR3 protein: CASSVRGNSYEQYF; CDR3 DNA: TGTGCCAGCAGTGTCCGGGGGAACTCCTACGAGCAGTACTTC; J gene: TRBJ2-7; D gene: NA; clone size: many; V gene: TRBV27
CDR3 protein: CASSEVGAGEKLFF; CDR3 DNA: TGTGCCAGCAGTGAAGTGGGGGCGGGTGAAAAACTGTTTTTT; J gene: TRBJ1-4; D gene: NA; clone size: many; V gene: TRBV6-1
CDR3 protein: CASSFWGLALGDTQYF; CDR3 DNA: TGTGCCAGCAGCTTTTGGGGACTAGCCCTTGGAGATACGCAGTATTTT; J gene: TRBJ2-3; D gene: TRBD2; clone size: few; V gene: TRBV5-6
CDR3 protein: CAWKQGSYEQYF; CDR3 DNA: TGTGCCTGGAAACAGGGGTCCTACGAGCAGTACTTC; J gene: TRBJ2-7; D gene: TRBD1; clone size: few; V gene: TRBV30
CDR3 protein: CASSSWDQMGEQYF; CDR3 DNA: TGTGCCAGCAGTTCATGGGACCAAATGGGGGAGCAGTACTTC; J gene: TRBJ2-7; D gene: NA; clone size: many; V gene: TRBV12-3/TRBV12-4
CDR3 protein: CASSPFGRGAQETQYF; CDR3 DNA: TGTGCCAGCAGCCCATTTGGTAGAGGCGCACAAGAGACCCAGTACTTC; J gene: TRBJ2-5; D gene: NA; clone size: NA; V gene: TRBV6-1
CDR3 protein: CSARGDREYEQYF; CDR3 DNA: TGCAGTGCTAGAGGAGACAGGGAGTACGAGCAGTACTTC; J gene: TRBJ2-7; D gene: TRBD1; clone size: many; V gene: TRBV20-1
CDR3 protein: CATSRDPVGANEKLFF; CDR3 DNA: TGTGCCACCAGCAGAGATCCCGTGGGGGCTAATGAAAAACTGTTTTTT; J gene: TRBJ1-4; D gene: NA; clone size: NA; V gene: TRBV15
CDR3 protein: CASNGQGASSYEQYF; CDR3 DNA: TGTGCCAGCAACGGACAGGGCGCCTCCTCCTACGAGCAGTACTTC; J gene: TRBJ2-7; D gene: TRBD1; clone size: many; V gene: TRBV28
CDR3 protein: CASSQGYGGYNEQFF; CDR3 DNA: TGTGCCAGCAGCCAAGGGTATGGGGGGTACAATGAGCAGTTCTTC; J gene: TRBJ2-1; D gene: NA; clone size: many; V gene: TRBV3-1
CDR3 protein: CASSLGALTGGNQPQHF; CDR3 DNA: TGTGCCAGCAGTTTAGGGGCCCTGACAGGGGGAAATCAGCCCCAGCATTTT; J gene: TRBJ1-5; D gene: TRBD1; clone size: NA; V gene: TRBV28
CDR3 protein: CASNAGNTEAFF; CDR3 DNA: TGTGCCAGTAACGCCGGGAACACTGAAGCTTTCTTT; J gene: TRBJ1-1; D gene: NA; clone size: many; V gene: TRBV3-1
CDR3 protein: CASTGTRSSYNSPLHF; CDR3 DNA: TGTGCCAGCACCGGAACCAGGAGCTCCTATAATTCACCCCTCCACTTT; J gene: TRBJ1-6; D gene: NA; clone size: NA; V gene: TRBV5-6
CDR3 protein: CASSSTLAGGGNEQFF; CDR3 DNA: TGTGCCAGCAGTTCAACCCTAGCGGGAGGGGGCAATGAGCAGTTCTTC; J gene: TRBJ2-1; D gene: TRBD2; clone size: many; V gene: TRBV6-1
CDR3 protein: CASSLKENTEAFF; CDR3 DNA: TGTGCCAGCAGTTTAAAAGAGAACACTGAAGCTTTCTTT; J gene: TRBJ1-1; D gene: NA; clone size: many; V gene: TRBV12-3/TRBV12-4
CDR3 protein: CASRLLGGGTYEQYF; CDR3 DNA: TGCGCCAGCAGGTTGCTCGGGGGCGGTACCTACGAGCAGTACTTC; J gene: TRBJ2-7; D gene: NA; clone size: many; V gene: TRBV5-1
CDR3 protein: CASSLDGTLKETQYF; CDR3 DNA: TGCGCCAGCAGCCTGGATGGGACACTTAAGGAGACCCAGTACTTC; J gene: TRBJ2-5; D gene: NA; clone size: NA; V gene: TRBV5-1
CDR3 protein: CSANLGRIYNEQFF; CDR3 DNA: TGCAGTGCCAATCTCGGACGCATATACAATGAGCAGTTCTTC; J gene: TRBJ2-1; D gene: NA; clone size: many; V gene: TRBV20-1
CDR3 protein: CASSRGEAFF; CDR3 DNA: TGTGCCAGCAGCAGGGGTGAAGCTTTCTTT; J gene: TRBJ1-1; D gene: NA; clone size: many; V gene: TRBV28